These T cell receptor beta chains were read from a single sample in a study of cytomegalovirus exposure and HLA in healthy donors. This table comes from immunoSEQ multiplex PCR, and its TCRdb copy is limited to in-frame clones, with some not included. The sample has over 55,000 clones; approximately 96% are singletons. Source material: PBMCs. The source of these receptors is a man younger than 30 in good health and CMV-seronegative. Both conserved end residues are part of each CDR3. D genes are given only for firm matches.

TRBJ2-3,TRBV30,TRBD1,CAFGQGASTDTQYF,TGTGCCTTTGGACAGGGGGCTTCCACAGATACGCAGTATTTT
TRBJ2-2,TRBV30,.,CAWRGTPWTGELFF,TGTGCCTGGAGGGGGACACCATGGACCGGGGAGCTGTTTTTT
TRBJ2-7,TRBV28,TRBD2,CASSQAGGPVYEQYF,TGTGCCAGCAGTCAAGCGGGAGGCCCTGTCTACGAGCAGTACTTC
TRBJ2-2,TRBV29-1,TRBD1,CSTTGTEHTGELFF,TGCAGCACCACTGGGACAGAACACACCGGGGAGCTGTTTTTT
TRBJ2-2,TRBV7-7,.,CASSPGTGRRGTGELFF,TGTGCTAGCAGCCCCGGGACAGGCCGGCGGGGGACCGGGGAGCTGTTTTTT
TRBJ2-1,TRBV28,.,CASSSNLSPGRLVPYNEQFF,TGTGCCAGCAGTTCGAACCTTTCACCTGGTCGACTAGTTCCCTACAATGAGCAGTTCTTC
TRBJ1-4,TRBV5-1,.,CASRSGATNEKLFF,TGCGCCAGCAGATCGGGAGCAACTAATGAAAAACTGTTTTTT
TRBJ1-5,TRBV5-1,TRBD1,CASSLTGSEQPQHF,TGCGCCAGCAGCCTGACAGGGTCAGAGCAGCCCCAGCATTTT
TRBJ1-5,TRBV15,.,CATGHGGYQPQHF,TGTGCCACCGGCCATGGAGGTTATCAGCCCCAGCATTTT
TRBJ2-5,TRBV27,.,CASSSGPGGQETQYF,TGTGCCAGCAGCAGCGGGCCCGGTGGGCAAGAGACCCAGTACTTC
TRBJ1-2,TRBV28,TRBD1,CASSFQGGYGYTF,TGTGCCAGCAGTTTTCAGGGGGGCTATGGCTACACCTTC
TRBJ2-1,TRBV18,TRBD2,CASSLGLDSYNEQFF,TGTGCCAGCTCACTCGGACTAGACTCCTACAATGAGCAGTTCTTC
TRBJ1-1,TRBV27,TRBD1,CASTLPPPGQPSNTEAFF,TGTGCCAGCACCCTACCCCCCCCGGGACAGCCTTCGAACACTGAAGCTTTCTTT
TRBJ2-1,TRBV7-9,.,CASSLGWGSGYNEQFF,TGTGCCAGCAGCTTAGGTTGGGGTAGCGGATACAATGAGCAGTTCTTC